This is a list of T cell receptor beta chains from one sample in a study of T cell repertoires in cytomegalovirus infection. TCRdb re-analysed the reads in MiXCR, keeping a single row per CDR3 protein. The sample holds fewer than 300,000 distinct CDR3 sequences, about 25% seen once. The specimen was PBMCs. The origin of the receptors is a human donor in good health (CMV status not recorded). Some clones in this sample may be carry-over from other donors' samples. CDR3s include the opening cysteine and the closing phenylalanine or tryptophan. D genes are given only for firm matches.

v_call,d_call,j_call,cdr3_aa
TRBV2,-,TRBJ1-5,CASRQGSNQPQHF
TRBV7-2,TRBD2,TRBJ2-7,CASGSGSWVQYF
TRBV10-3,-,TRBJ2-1,CAISGYNEQFF
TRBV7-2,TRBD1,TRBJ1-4,CASSLQGRGDEKLFF
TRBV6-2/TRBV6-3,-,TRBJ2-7,CASSYPTGLVYEQYF
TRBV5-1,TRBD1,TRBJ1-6,CASSTGQGLGSPLHF
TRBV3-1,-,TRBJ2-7,CASSRGDLGAYEQYF
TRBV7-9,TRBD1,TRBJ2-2,CASADPARQGTSGRTGELFF
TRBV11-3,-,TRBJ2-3,CASSAGGGPTDTQYF
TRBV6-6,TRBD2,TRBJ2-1,CASSLSGASYNEQFF
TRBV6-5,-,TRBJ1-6,CASSYSTGRPLHF
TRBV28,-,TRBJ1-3,CAHSGGNTIYF
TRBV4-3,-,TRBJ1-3,CASSQAFGGISSGNTIYF
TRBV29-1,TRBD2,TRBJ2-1,CSVVGLAGGGLSYNEQFF
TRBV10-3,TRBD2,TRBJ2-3,CAISDLAGVDTQYF
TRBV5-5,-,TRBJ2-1,CASSPVGNEQFF
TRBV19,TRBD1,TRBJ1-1,CASSSRDRDTEAFF
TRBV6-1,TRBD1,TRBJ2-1,CASTVGTGRNEQFF
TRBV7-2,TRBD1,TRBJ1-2,CASSLTGAGGYTF
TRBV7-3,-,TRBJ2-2,CASSPFTGELFF
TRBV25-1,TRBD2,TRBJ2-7,CASSEYRRTSGSYEQYF
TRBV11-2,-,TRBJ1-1,CASSNLPRMNTEAFF
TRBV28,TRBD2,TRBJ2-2,CASITGGVGSDTGEPFF
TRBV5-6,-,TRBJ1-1,CASSPWTNTEAFF
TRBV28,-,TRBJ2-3,CASSWVGLGTDTQYF
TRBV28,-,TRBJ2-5,CASPPYQETQYF
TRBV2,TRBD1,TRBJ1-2,CASRFPGQGDGYTF
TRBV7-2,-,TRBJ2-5,CASSLGRDRLPQETQYF
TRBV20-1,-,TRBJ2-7,CSARVANYEQYF
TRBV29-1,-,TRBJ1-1,CTVGGANTEAFF
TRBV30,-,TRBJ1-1,CAWSVGEVAAFF
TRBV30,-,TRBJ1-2,CAWSNNRMGGYTF
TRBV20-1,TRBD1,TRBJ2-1,CSAPTPGTGQNEQFF
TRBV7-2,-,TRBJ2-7,CASSLYRRSLSYEQYF
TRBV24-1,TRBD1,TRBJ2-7,CATSDSGQTVYEQYF
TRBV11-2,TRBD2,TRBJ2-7,CASSLQAGKTYEQYF
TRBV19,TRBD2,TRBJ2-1,CASSILGASGANEQFF
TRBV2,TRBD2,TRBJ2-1,CASSGLAGVNTEQFF
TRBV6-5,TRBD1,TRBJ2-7,CASQRQGGYEQYF
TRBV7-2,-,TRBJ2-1,CASSLVARENEQFF